This is a list of T cell receptor beta chains from one sample in a study of cytomegalovirus exposure and HLA in healthy donors. Some clones are missing from TCRdb's copy, which holds only in-frame ones; the method was immunoSEQ multiplex PCR. The table for this sample gives about 160,000 clones. Sequencing was performed on PBMCs. The receptors derive from a young man in good health and CMV-seronegative. CDR3s include the opening cysteine and the closing phenylalanine or tryptophan. The order of the fields is V gene, J gene, D gene, CDR3 protein, CDR3 DNA. D genes are given only for firm matches.

v_gene: TRBV18; j_gene: TRBJ2-2; d_gene: TRBD1; CDR3aa: CASSPRGQGNTGELFF; CDR3nt: TGTGCCAGCTCACCTAGGGGACAGGGGAACACCGGGGAGCTGTTTTTT
v_gene: TRBV29-1; j_gene: TRBJ1-2; d_gene: .; CDR3aa: CSVQGHGYGYTF; CDR3nt: TGCAGCGTCCAGGGACACGGCTATGGCTACACCTTC
v_gene: TRBV28; j_gene: TRBJ1-5; d_gene: .; CDR3aa: CASSSFTGPAGQPQHF; CDR3nt: TGTGCCAGCAGTTCCTTTACAGGGCCCGCCGGGCAGCCCCAGCATTTT
v_gene: TRBV5-1; j_gene: TRBJ2-7; d_gene: .; CDR3aa: CASSLAGGDSYEQYF; CDR3nt: TGCGCCAGCAGCTTGGCGGGCGGGGACTCCTACGAGCAGTACTTC
v_gene: TRBV5-4; j_gene: TRBJ2-1; d_gene: TRBD1; CDR3aa: CASSWLGTGSYNEQFF; CDR3nt: TGTGCCAGCAGCTGGCTCGGGACAGGGAGTTACAATGAGCAGTTCTTC
v_gene: TRBV6-5; j_gene: TRBJ1-1; d_gene: .; CDR3aa: CASSKRRGNTEAFF; CDR3nt: TGTGCCAGCAGTAAGAGGAGGGGTAACACTGAAGCTTTCTTT
v_gene: TRBV9; j_gene: TRBJ2-5; d_gene: .; CDR3aa: CASSAGLKSQTQYF; CDR3nt: TGTGCCAGCAGCGCGGGACTGAAGTCCCAGACCCAGTACTTC
v_gene: TRBV28; j_gene: TRBJ1-1; d_gene: .; CDR3aa: CASRMTVEAFF; CDR3nt: TGTGCCAGCAGGATGACAGTAGAAGCTTTCTTT
v_gene: TRBV2; j_gene: TRBJ1-3; d_gene: TRBD1; CDR3aa: CASTKGTVSGNTIYF; CDR3nt: TGTGCCAGCACTAAAGGGACAGTCTCTGGAAACACCATATATTTT
v_gene: TRBV15; j_gene: TRBJ2-7; d_gene: TRBD1; CDR3aa: CATSPLGQGHEQYF; CDR3nt: TGTGCCACCAGCCCCCTGGGACAGGGGCACGAGCAGTACTTC
v_gene: TRBV27; j_gene: TRBJ2-5; d_gene: TRBD1; CDR3aa: CASSNRGLETQYF; CDR3nt: TGTGCCAGCTCCAACAGGGGGCTAGAGACCCAGTACTTC
v_gene: TRBV5-4; j_gene: TRBJ1-1; d_gene: .; CDR3aa: CASTTAGFGAFF; CDR3nt: TGTGCCAGCACCACGGCAGGGTTTGGAGCTTTCTTT
v_gene: TRBV4-1; j_gene: TRBJ1-3; d_gene: .; CDR3aa: CASSQEGGSENTIYF; CDR3nt: TGCGCCAGCAGCCAAGAGGGAGGATCTGAAAACACCATATATTTT
v_gene: TRBV18; j_gene: TRBJ1-5; d_gene: TRBD1; CDR3aa: CASSRDSNQPQHF; CDR3nt: TGTGCCAGCTCACGGGACAGTAATCAGCCCCAGCATTTT
v_gene: TRBV5-1; j_gene: TRBJ1-3; d_gene: .; CDR3aa: CANSLGYGTSSGNTIYF; CDR3nt: TGCGCCAACAGCTTGGGTTATGGGACTTCATCTGGAAACACCATATATTTT
v_gene: TRBV7-8; j_gene: TRBJ2-1; d_gene: TRBD2; CDR3aa: CASSFGASGNNEQFF; CDR3nt: TGTGCCAGCAGCTTTGGGGCTAGCGGAAACAATGAGCAGTTCTTC
v_gene: TRBV6-1; j_gene: TRBJ1-1; d_gene: .; CDR3aa: CASSLQAEAGTEAFF; CDR3nt: TGTGCCAGCAGTCTCCAGGCTGAGGCGGGCACTGAAGCTTTCTTT
v_gene: TRBV7-6; j_gene: TRBJ1-3; d_gene: .; CDR3aa: CASSSRSGLSGNTIYF; CDR3nt: TGTGCCAGCAGCTCTCGTTCCGGACTCTCTGGAAACACCATATATTTT
v_gene: TRBV5-6; j_gene: TRBJ1-4; d_gene: .; CDR3aa: CASSFTGTTDEKLFF; CDR3nt: TGTGCCAGCAGCTTTACCGGGACAACCGATGAAAAACTGTTTTTT
v_gene: TRBV5-6; j_gene: TRBJ1-3; d_gene: .; CDR3aa: CASSPQHGGNTIYF; CDR3nt: TGTGCCAGCAGCCCACAGCACGGTGGAAACACCATATATTTT
v_gene: TRBV29-1; j_gene: TRBJ2-7; d_gene: .; CDR3aa: CSVVPIIGGAGTYEQYF; CDR3nt: TGCAGCGTTGTCCCCATAATTGGAGGGGCGGGTACCTACGAGCAGTACTTC
v_gene: TRBV7-2; j_gene: TRBJ1-1; d_gene: .; CDR3aa: CASSLNGFAEAFF; CDR3nt: TGTGCCAGCAGCTTAAACGGTTTCGCTGAAGCTTTCTTT
v_gene: TRBV27; j_gene: TRBJ2-7; d_gene: TRBD2; CDR3aa: CASSFRGSSYEQYF; CDR3nt: TGTGCCAGCAGTTTCCGCGGGAGCTCCTACGAGCAGTACTTC
v_gene: TRBV4-1; j_gene: TRBJ1-1; d_gene: TRBD1; CDR3aa: CASSPQGAVGEAFF; CDR3nt: TGCGCCAGCAGCCCACAGGGGGCTGTGGGTGAAGCTTTCTTT
v_gene: TRBV18; j_gene: TRBJ2-7; d_gene: .; CDR3aa: CASSPQNEQYF; CDR3nt: TGTGCCAGCTCACCCCAGAACGAGCAGTACTTC
v_gene: TRBV29-1; j_gene: TRBJ1-2; d_gene: .; CDR3aa: CSGEGSDYGYTF; CDR3nt: TGCAGCGGGGAGGGGTCAGACTATGGCTACACCTTC
v_gene: TRBV7-9; j_gene: TRBJ1-1; d_gene: TRBD1; CDR3aa: CASSFPIQGMNTEAFF; CDR3nt: TGTGCCAGCAGCTTCCCCATACAGGGGATGAACACTGAAGCTTTCTTT
v_gene: TRBV11-2; j_gene: TRBJ2-2; d_gene: .; CDR3aa: CASSTGLIGELFF; CDR3nt: TGTGCCAGCAGCACGGGACTTATCGGGGAGCTGTTTTTT
v_gene: TRBV9; j_gene: TRBJ1-5; d_gene: .; CDR3aa: CASSVGDGGGPQHF; CDR3nt: TGTGCCAGCAGCGTCGGGGACGGGGGTGGGCCCCAGCATTTT
v_gene: TRBV10-3; j_gene: TRBJ2-7; d_gene: TRBD1; CDR3aa: CAISKPGQSFSYEQYF; CDR3nt: TGTGCCATCAGTAAGCCGGGACAGTCATTTTCCTACGAGCAGTACTTC
v_gene: TRBV7-6; j_gene: TRBJ2-1; d_gene: TRBD1; CDR3aa: CASSDRDRYNEQFF; CDR3nt: TGTGCCAGCAGCGACCGGGACAGGTACAATGAGCAGTTCTTC
v_gene: TRBV21-1; j_gene: TRBJ2-7; d_gene: .; CDR3aa: CASSKVPLLAGESYEQYF; CDR3nt: TGTGCCAGCAGCAAAGTTCCGCTACTAGCGGGAGAGTCGTACGAGCAGTACTTC
v_gene: TRBV5-1; j_gene: TRBJ1-2; d_gene: TRBD1; CDR3aa: CASSSRTGNYGYTF; CDR3nt: TGCGCCAGCAGCTCGCGGACAGGGAACTATGGCTACACCTTC
v_gene: TRBV6-5; j_gene: TRBJ2-7; d_gene: TRBD1; CDR3aa: CASSYRGTGAYEQYF; CDR3nt: TGTGCCAGCAGTTACCGCGGGACAGGGGCCTACGAGCAGTACTTC
v_gene: TRBV10-3; j_gene: TRBJ2-3; d_gene: TRBD1; CDR3aa: CAIGTGGTDTQYF; CDR3nt: TGTGCCATCGGGACAGGGGGAACAGATACGCAGTATTTT
v_gene: TRBV27; j_gene: TRBJ2-2; d_gene: .; CDR3aa: CASSLEVRHGELFF; CDR3nt: TGTGCCAGCAGTTTAGAGGTTAGGCACGGGGAGCTGTTTTTT